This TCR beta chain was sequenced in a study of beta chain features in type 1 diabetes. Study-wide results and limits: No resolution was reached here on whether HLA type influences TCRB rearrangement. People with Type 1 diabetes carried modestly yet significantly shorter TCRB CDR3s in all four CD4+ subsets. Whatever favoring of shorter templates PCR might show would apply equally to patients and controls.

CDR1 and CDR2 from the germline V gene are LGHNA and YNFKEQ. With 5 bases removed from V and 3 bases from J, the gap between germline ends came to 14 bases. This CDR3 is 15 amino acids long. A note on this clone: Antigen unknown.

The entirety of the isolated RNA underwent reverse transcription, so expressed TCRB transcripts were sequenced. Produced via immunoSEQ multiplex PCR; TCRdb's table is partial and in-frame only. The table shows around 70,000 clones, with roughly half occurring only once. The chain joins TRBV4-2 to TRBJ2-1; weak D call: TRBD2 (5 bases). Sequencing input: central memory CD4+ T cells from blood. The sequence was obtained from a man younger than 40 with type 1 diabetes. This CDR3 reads CASSSVGNYYNEQFF. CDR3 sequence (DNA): TGTGCCAGCAGCTCTGTCGGGAATTACTACAATGAGCAGTTCTTC.